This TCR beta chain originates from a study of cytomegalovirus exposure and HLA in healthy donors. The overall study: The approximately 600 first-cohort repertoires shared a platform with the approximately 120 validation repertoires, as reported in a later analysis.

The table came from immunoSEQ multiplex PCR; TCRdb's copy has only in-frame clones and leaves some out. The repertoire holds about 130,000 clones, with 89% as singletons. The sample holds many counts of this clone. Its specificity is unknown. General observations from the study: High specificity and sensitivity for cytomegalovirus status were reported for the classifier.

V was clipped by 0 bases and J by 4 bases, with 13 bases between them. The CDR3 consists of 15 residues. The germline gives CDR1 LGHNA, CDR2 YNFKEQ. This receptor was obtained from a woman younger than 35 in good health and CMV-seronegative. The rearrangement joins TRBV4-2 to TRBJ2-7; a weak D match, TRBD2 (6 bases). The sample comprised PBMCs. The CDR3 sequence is CASSQDSGTQYEQYF. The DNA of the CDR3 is TGTGCCAGCAGCCAAGATTCTGGGACTCAGTACGAGCAGTACTTC.